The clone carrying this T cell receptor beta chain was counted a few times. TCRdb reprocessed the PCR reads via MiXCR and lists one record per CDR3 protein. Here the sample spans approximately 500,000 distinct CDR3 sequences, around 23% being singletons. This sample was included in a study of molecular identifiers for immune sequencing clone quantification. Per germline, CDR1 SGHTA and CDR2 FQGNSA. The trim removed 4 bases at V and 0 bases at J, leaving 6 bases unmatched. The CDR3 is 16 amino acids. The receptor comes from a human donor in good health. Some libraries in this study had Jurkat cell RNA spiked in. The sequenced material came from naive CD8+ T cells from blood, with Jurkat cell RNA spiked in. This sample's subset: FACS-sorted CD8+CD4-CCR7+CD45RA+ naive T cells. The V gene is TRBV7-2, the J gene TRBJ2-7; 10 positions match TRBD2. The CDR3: CASSSLAGPLSYEQYF. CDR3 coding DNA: TGTGCCAGCAGCTCACTAGCGGGACCCCTCTCCTACGAGCAGTACTTC.